Below are 3 T cell receptor beta chains sequenced from a single sample in a study of T cell responses to AZD1222 COVID-19 vaccine. Some clones are missing from TCRdb's copy, which holds only in-frame ones; the method was immunoSEQ multiplex PCR. The table records about 79,000 clones, about 84% of them present only once. The material was peripheral blood, obtained on day 0 of AZD1222 vaccination. The receptors here all came from an adult in good health.

This chain links TRBV29-1 with TRBJ2-1; TRBD2 matches at 9 bases. The CDR3 is 14 amino acids. CDR1 and CDR2 from the germline V gene are SQVTM and ANQGSEA. V was clipped by 7 bases and J by 6 bases; unmatched bases: 10. In DNA, the CDR3 is TGCAGCGGGGACCCAGCGGGAGGCCTCAATGAGCAGTTCTTC. Protein: CSGDPAGGLNEQFF.

The chain employs TRBV15 and TRBJ2-7; TRBD1 aligns across 9 bases. The trim removed 3 bases at V and 6 bases at J, leaving 15 bases unmatched. The CDR3 is 17 amino acids. Germline CDR1 LNHNV, CDR2 YYDKDF (reference sequence). CDR3 sequence (DNA): TGTGCCACCAGCAGGGAAGGAAGGCGGACAGGGGCTGTCGAGCAGTACTTC. Translation gives CATSREGRRTGAVEQYF.

This clone came up a few times. CDR3 protein: CASGLDQGVVAQPQHF. The CDR3 region has the DNA TGTGCTAGTGGTTTGGACCAGGGGGTTGTCGCTCAGCCCCAGCATTTT. The V gene is TRBV12-5, the J gene TRBJ1-5, with 7 bases that match TRBD1. Germline V gene data show CDR1 as LGHNT and CDR2 as FRNRAP. V was clipped by 1 base and J by 6 bases; unmatched bases: 9. CDR3 length: 16 amino acids.